These 11 T cell receptor beta chains were sequenced from one sample in a study of cytomegalovirus exposure and HLA in healthy donors. The PCR ran on 60 Vbeta and 13 Jbeta primers. TCRdb's table, derived via immunoSEQ multiplex PCR, lists solely in-frame clones and lacks some. The table lists about 190,000 clones, around 83% of them singletons. The specimen was PBMCs. Source of these receptors: a woman aged 18-30 years in good health and CMV-seronegative.

The CDR3 DNA reads TGCGCCAGCAGCTTACTAGCGGGAGAGAGCTCCTACGAGCAGTACTTC. Amino acid sequence: CASSLLAGESSYEQYF. The V call is TRBV5-1, the J call TRBJ2-7, with 11 bases lining up with TRBD2. The CDR3 extends over 16 amino acids. The V gene's germline CDR1 is SGHRS and CDR2 YFSETQ. J gave up 0 bases and V 2 bases, and 4 bases lay outside the gene matches.

This chain links TRBV7-6 with TRBJ2-7; TRBD1 aligns across 9 bases. This CDR3 has 15 amino acids. The trim removed 1 base at V and 5 bases at J, leaving 6 bases unmatched. Germline V gives CDR1 SGHVS, CDR2 FNYEAQ. CDR3 nucleotide sequence: TGTGCCAGCAGCTTAGGTACAGGGGGCGGGAACGAGCAGTACTTC. This translates into CASSLGTGGGNEQYF.

J is TRBJ2-3 and V is TRBV4-2, with TRBD2 identical over 11 bases. Germline V lookup: CDR1 LGHNA, CDR2 YNFKEQ. The CDR3 extends over 17 amino acids. The trim removed 4 bases at V and 0 bases at J, leaving 6 bases unmatched. CDR3 sequence: CASSRILAGASTDTQYF. CDR3 nucleotide sequence: TGTGCCAGCAGCCGCATACTAGCGGGGGCTAGCACAGATACGCAGTATTTT.

The chain links TRBV18 to TRBJ1-1, with 7 nucleotides matching TRBD1. The V and J ends lost 5 bases and 0 bases, in that order; junction bases with no gene match: 6. From germline, CDR1 is KGHSH and CDR2 LQKENI. The CDR3 covers 15 residues. CDR3: CASSTGTVLNTEAFF. CDR3 in DNA: TGTGCCAGCTCAACCGGGACAGTTTTGAACACTGAAGCTTTCTTT.

The chain combines TRBV15 with TRBJ2-1; 10 bases match TRBD2. Germline V gene data show CDR1 as LNHNV and CDR2 as YYDKDF (reference sequence). This CDR3 comprises 13 residues. The V gene end was trimmed by 8 bases and the J gene end by 8 bases; junction bases not matched to a gene: 6. The chain's CDR3 is CATLGLATDEQFF. DNA of the CDR3: TGTGCCACCTTGGGACTAGCGACGGATGAGCAGTTCTTC.

V gene TRBV19 combines with J gene TRBJ1-5; 10 nucleotides align to TRBD1. V lost 5 bases to trimming and J lost 0 bases; unmatched junction nucleotides: 4. The CDR3 is 16 residues long. CDR1 LNHDA and CDR2 SQIVND come from the germline V gene (reference sequence). The CDR3 region has the DNA TGTGCCAGTAGTCAGGGACAGGGGTATAGCAATCAGCCCCAGCATTTT. Translating gives CASSQGQGYSNQPQHF. Together with reference TRBV19 and TRBJ1-5, the CDR3 gives the full variable domain: DGGITQSPKYLFRKEGQNVTLSCEQNLNHDAMYWYRQDPGQGLRLIYYSQIVNDFQKGDIAEGYSVSREKKESFPLTVTSAQKNPTAFYLCASSQGQGYSNQPQHFGDGTRLSIL.

The J gene is TRBJ2-5, the V gene TRBV29-1, with 7 bases fitting TRBD1. CDR3 size: 12 residues. Germline-derived CDR1 and CDR2 are SQVTM and ANQGSEA. Trimming took 6 bases from V and 4 from J; bases not matched to a gene: 5. DNA for the CDR3: TGCAGCGTCTGGACAGGAGTAGAGACCCAGTACTTC. It translates to CSVWTGVETQYF.

This clone has only one observation. V gene TRBV28 combines with J gene TRBJ2-6, with 10 bases lining up with TRBD1. The V segment lost 5 bases and the J segment 2 bases; nucleotides outside the gene matches: 9. Germline assignment: CDR1 MDHEN and CDR2 SYDVKM. The CDR3 is 18 residues long. The DNA of the CDR3 is TGTGCCAGCAGTCGACTGGGACAGGGGAAAGCTGGGGCCAACGTCCTGACTTTC. It encodes CASSRLGQGKAGANVLTF.

The rearrangement joins TRBV5-6 to TRBJ2-3; TRBD2 matches at 9 bases. This CDR3 is built from 15 residues. V shed 4 bases and J 3 bases; nucleotides not matched to a gene: 6. Germline assignment: CDR1 SGHDT and CDR2 YYEEEE. The CDR3 is CASSPREGGTDTQYF. The CDR3 coding sequence is TGTGCCAGCAGCCCGCGGGAGGGCGGTACAGATACGCAGTATTTT.

CDR3 region: CATSSSPNGGSNQPQHF. In DNA form, the CDR3 reads TGTGCCACCAGCAGCTCACCCAACGGGGGAAGCAATCAGCCCCAGCATTTT. The chain couples TRBV15 to TRBJ1-5; maybe TRBD1 (5 bases). Germline values: CDR1 LNHNV, CDR2 YYDKDF (reference sequence). The CDR3 is 17 amino acids. V shed 3 bases and J shed 1 base, with 16 bases lying between them.

This chain connects TRBV9 to TRBJ2-6; 7 bases line up with TRBD1. Germline V gives CDR1 SGDLS, CDR2 YYNGEE. This CDR3 has 17 residues. Trimming removed 4 bases from V and 0 bases from J; junction bases left unmatched: 7. The CDR3 reads CASSIRDSYSGANVLTF. CDR3 bases: TGTGCCAGCAGCATACGGGACAGTTACTCTGGGGCCAACGTCCTGACTTTC.